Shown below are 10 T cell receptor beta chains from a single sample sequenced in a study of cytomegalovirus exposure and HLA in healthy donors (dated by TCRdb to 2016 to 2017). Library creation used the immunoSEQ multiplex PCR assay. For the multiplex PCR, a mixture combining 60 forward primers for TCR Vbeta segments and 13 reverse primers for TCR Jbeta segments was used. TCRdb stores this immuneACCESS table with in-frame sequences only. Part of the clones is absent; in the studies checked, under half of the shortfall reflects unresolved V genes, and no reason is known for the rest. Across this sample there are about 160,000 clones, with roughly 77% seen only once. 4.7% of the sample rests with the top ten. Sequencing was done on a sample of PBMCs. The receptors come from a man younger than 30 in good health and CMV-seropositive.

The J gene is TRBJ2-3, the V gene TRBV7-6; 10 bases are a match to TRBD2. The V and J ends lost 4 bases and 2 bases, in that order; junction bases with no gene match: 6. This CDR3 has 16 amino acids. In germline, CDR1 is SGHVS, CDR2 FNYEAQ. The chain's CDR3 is CASSSGTSVATDTQYF. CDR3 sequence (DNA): TGTGCCAGCAGCTCAGGGACTAGCGTCGCCACAGATACGCAGTATTTT.

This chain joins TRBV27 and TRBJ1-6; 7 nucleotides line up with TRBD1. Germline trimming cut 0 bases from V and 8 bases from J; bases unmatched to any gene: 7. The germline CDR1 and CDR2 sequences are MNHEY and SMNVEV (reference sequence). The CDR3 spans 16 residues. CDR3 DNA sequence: TGTGCCAGCAGTTTATCCCCCCGGGACAGCCATTCACCCCTCCACTTT. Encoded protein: CASSLSPRDSHSPLHF.

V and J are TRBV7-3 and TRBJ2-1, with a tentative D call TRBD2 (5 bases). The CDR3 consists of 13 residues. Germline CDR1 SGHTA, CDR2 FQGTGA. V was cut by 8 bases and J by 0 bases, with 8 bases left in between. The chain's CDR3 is CASGESSYNEQFF. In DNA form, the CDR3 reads TGTGCCAGCGGGGAGAGCTCCTACAATGAGCAGTTCTTC.

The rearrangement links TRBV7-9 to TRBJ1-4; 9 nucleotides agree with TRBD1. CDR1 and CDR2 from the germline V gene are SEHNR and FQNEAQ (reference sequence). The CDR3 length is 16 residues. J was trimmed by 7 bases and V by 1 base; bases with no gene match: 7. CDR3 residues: CASSLGMVDRGEKLFF. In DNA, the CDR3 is TGTGCCAGCAGCTTAGGCATGGTGGACAGGGGTGAAAAACTGTTTTTT. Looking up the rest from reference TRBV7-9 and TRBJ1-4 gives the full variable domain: DTGVSQNPRHKITKRGQNVTFRCDPISEHNRLYWYRQTLGQGPEFLTYFQNEAQLEKSRLLSDRFSAERPKGSFSTLEIQRTEQGDSAMYLCASSLGMVDRGEKLFFGSGTQLSVL.

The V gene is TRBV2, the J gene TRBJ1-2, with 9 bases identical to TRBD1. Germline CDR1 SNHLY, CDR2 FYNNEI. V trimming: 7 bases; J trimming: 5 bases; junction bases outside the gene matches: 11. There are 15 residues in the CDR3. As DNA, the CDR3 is TGTGCCAGCAAAGGCGGACAGGGGCGGCTTTATGGCTACACCTTC. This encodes CASKGGQGRLYGYTF.

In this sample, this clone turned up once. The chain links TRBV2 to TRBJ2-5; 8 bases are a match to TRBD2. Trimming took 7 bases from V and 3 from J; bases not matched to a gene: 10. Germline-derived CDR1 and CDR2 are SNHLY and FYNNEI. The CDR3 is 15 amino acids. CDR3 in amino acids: CASKRGNSGEETQYF. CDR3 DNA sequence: TGTGCCAGCAAAAGGGGGAATAGCGGGGAAGAGACCCAGTACTTC. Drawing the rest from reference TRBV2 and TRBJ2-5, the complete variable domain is EPEVTQTPSHQVTQMGQEVILRCVPISNHLYFYWYRQILGQKVEFLVSFYNNEISEKSEIFDDQFSVERPDGSNFTLKIRSTKLEDSAMYFCASKRGNSGEETQYFGPGTRLLVL.

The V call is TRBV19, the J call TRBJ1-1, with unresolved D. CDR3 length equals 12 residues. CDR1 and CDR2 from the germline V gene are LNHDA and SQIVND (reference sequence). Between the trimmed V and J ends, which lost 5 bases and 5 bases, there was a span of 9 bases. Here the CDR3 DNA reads TGTGCCAGTAGTCGGGTTAGGACTGAAGCTTTCTTT. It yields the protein CASSRVRTEAFF.

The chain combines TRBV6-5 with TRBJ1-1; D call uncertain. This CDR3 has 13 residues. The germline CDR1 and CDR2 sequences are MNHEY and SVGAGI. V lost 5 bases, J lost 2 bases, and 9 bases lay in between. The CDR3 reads CASSARANTEAFF. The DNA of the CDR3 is TGTGCCAGCAGTGCACGAGCAAACACTGAAGCTTTCTTT.

Here the CDR3 reads CASSVVKGGETQYF. CDR3 nucleotides: TGTGCCAGCAGTGTGGTCAAAGGGGGAGAGACCCAGTACTTC. This chain uses TRBV2 with TRBJ2-5, with D possibly TRBD1 on 6 matching bases. CDR3 length: 14 residues. Germline V gene sequence: CDR1 SNHLY, CDR2 FYNNEI. The V end lost 4 bases, the J end lost 4 bases, and 13 bases lay between the germline ends.

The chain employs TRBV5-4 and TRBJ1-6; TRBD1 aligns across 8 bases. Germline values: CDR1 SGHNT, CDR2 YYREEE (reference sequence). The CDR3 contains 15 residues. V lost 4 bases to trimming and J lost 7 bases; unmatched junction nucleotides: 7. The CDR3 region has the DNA TGTGCCAGCAGCCCGGCGGGACAGGAAAATTCACCCCTCCACTTT. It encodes CASSPAGQENSPLHF.